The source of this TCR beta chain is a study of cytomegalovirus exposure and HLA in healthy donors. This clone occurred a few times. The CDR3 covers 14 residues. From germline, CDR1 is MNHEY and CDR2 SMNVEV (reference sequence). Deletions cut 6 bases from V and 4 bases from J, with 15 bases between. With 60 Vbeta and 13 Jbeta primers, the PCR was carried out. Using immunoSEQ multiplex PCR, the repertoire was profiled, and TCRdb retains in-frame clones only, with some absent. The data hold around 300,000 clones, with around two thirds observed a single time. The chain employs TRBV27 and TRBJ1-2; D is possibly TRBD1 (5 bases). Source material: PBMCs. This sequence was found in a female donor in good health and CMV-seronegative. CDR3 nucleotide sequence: TGTGCCAGCAGAACGCCGACAGAGTCCTATGGCTACACCTTC. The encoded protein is CASRTPTESYGYTF.